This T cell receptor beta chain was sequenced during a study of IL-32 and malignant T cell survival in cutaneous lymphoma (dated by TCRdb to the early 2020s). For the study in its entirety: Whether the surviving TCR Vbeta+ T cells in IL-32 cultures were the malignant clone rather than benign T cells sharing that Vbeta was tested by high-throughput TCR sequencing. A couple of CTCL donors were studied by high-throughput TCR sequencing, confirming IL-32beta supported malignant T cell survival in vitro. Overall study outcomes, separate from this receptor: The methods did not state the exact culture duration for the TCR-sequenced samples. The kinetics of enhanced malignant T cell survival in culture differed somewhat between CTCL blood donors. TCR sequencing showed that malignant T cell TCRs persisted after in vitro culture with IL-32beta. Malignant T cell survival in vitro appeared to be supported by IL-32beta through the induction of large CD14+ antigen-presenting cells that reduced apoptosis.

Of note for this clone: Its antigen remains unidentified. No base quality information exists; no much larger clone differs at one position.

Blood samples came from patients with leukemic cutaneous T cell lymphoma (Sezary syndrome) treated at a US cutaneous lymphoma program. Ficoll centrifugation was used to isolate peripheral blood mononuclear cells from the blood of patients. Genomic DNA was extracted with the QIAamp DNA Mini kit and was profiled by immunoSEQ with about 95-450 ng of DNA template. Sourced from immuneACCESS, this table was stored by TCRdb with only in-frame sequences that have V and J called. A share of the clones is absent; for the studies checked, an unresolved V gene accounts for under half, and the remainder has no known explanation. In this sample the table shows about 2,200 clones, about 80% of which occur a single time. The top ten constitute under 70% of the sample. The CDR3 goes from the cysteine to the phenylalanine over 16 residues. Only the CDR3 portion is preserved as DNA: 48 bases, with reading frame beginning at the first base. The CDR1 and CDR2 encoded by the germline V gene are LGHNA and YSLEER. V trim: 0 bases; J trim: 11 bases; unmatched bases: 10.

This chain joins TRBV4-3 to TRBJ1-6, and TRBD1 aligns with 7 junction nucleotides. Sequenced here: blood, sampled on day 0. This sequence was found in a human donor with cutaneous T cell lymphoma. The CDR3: CASSQEWGRDSAPLHF. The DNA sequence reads TGCGCCAGCAGCCAAGAGTGGGGCAGGGACAGTGCACCCCTCCACTTT.